These 15 T cell receptor beta chains were sequenced from one sample in a study of T-cell reconstitution after alpha-beta-depleted transplantation in children. A TCRbeta library incorporating unique molecular identifiers was prepared. A single record per CDR3 protein comes from TCRdb applying MiXCR to the PCR reads. The sample contains some 200,000 distinct CDR3 sequences, roughly 15% of which appear only once. The source was PBMCs from the stem cell graft donor, collected from the stem cell graft. These receptors all come from a human donor who donated a stem cell graft to a child with acute lymphoblastic leukemia.

This clonotype was recorded at least ten times. This sequence joins TRBV5-1 and TRBJ2-5, with 7 nucleotides matching TRBD2. CDR3 length: 14 amino acids. With V trimmed by 4 bases and J by 2 bases, 5 bases remained unmatched. Looked up from germline, CDR1 is SGHRS and CDR2 is YFSETQ. CDR3 loop: CASSSGTSQETQYF. The CDR3 nucleotides are TGCGCCAGCAGCAGCGGGACTTCGCAAGAGACCCAGTACTTC.

In this sample, this clonotype turned up many times. This rearrangement joins TRBV12-3 or TRBV12-4 to TRBJ2-1, with TRBD2 identical over 13 bases. The length of the CDR3 is 14 residues. The J segment lost 9 bases and the V segment lost 6 bases, leaving 5 bases of the junction unmatched. CDR3 DNA sequence: TGTGCCAGCAGCGCCGGACTAGCGGGAGTTGAGCAGTTCTTC. It codes for CASSAGLAGVEQFF.

Ten or more counts support this clonotype. The rearrangement links TRBV12-3 or TRBV12-4 to TRBJ2-5; the D is unclear. The CDR3 runs to 13 residues. V lost 5 bases and J 3 bases, leaving 10 bases between the germline ends. CDR3 amino acids: CASSPINEETQYF. CDR3 sequence (DNA): TGTGCCAGCAGTCCCATTAACGAAGAGACCCAGTACTTC.

This clonotype came up many times. V is TRBV28 and J is TRBJ1-4; perhaps TRBD1 as D (5 bases). This CDR3 comprises 13 residues. V lost 6 bases and J lost 8, with 13 bases in between. CDR1 is MDHEN, CDR2 SYDVKM, per germline. The CDR3 spells CASSPGRWEKLFF. The CDR3 DNA reads as TGTGCCAGCAGCCCAGGGAGGTGGGAAAAACTGTTTTTT.

This clonotype has a count of ten or more. The CDR3 region is CASSRNLRVEAFF. The CDR3 DNA reads as TGTGCCAGCAGCCGCAACCTGAGAGTTGAAGCTTTCTTT. The V call is TRBV7-2, the J call TRBJ1-1; no reliable D call. Trimming cost V 5 bases and J 7 bases, with 14 bases left between them. Germline V gene sequence: CDR1 SGHTA, CDR2 FQGNSA. The CDR3 runs 13 residues. The full variable domain, in which reference TRBV7-2 and TRBJ1-1 provide the parts outside the CDR3, is GAGVSQSPSNKVTEKGKDVELRCDPISGHTALYWYRQSLGQGLEFLIYFQGNSAPDKSGLPSDRFSAERTGGSVSTLTIQRTQQEDSAVYLCASSRNLRVEAFFGQGTRLTVV.

This clonotype was observed at least ten times. This chain joins TRBV10-3 and TRBJ2-1; TRBD1 matches at 11 bases. The V gene's germline CDR1 is ENHRY and CDR2 SYGVKD. V lost 6 bases, J lost 6 bases, and 7 bases stayed unmatched. This CDR3 has 15 amino acids. The CDR3 sequence is CAISLGQGASNEQFF. Written as DNA, the CDR3 is TGTGCCATCAGCCTCGGACAGGGGGCGTCCAATGAGCAGTTCTTC.

V and J are TRBV19 and TRBJ1-2, with D unclear. This CDR3 contains 13 residues. Trimming took 7 bases from V and 4 from J, leaving 13 bases between them. CDR1 LNHDA and CDR2 SQIVND come from the germline V gene (reference sequence). The CDR3 reads CASNEGEGYGYTF. CDR3 nucleotides: TGTGCCAGTAATGAGGGTGAGGGCTATGGCTACACCTTC.

The table lists this clonotype with many counts. This chain connects TRBV25-1 to TRBJ1-5, with 10 bases aligning to TRBD1. CDR3 length: 13 residues. V lost 6 bases and J lost 8; bases outside the gene matches: 4. The germline CDR1 and CDR2 sequences are MGHDK and SYGVNS. The CDR3 sequence: CASSDRGREPQHF. The CDR3, as DNA: TGTGCCAGCAGCGACAGGGGGCGGGAGCCCCAGCATTTT. Full variable domain (remainder filled in from reference TRBV25-1 and TRBJ1-5): EADIYQTPRYLVIGTGKKITLECSQTMGHDKMYWYQQDPGMELHLIHYSYGVNSTEKGDLSSESTVSRIRTEHFPLTLESARPSHTSQYLCASSDRGREPQHFGDGTRLSIL.

The chain employs TRBV5-4 and TRBJ2-5; 13 positions agree with TRBD2. The germline CDR1 and CDR2 sequences are SGHNT and YYREEE (reference sequence). The CDR3 length is 16 residues. V shed 3 bases, J shed 8 bases, and the junction held 10 bases outside the gene matches. This chain's CDR3 is CASSSGLAGVGSTQYF. The CDR3, as DNA: TGTGCCAGCAGCTCCGGACTAGCGGGAGTCGGGAGCACCCAGTACTTC.

The CDR3: CAHAGQRSYEQYF. The CDR3 DNA is TGTGCCCACGCCGGGCAGCGCTCCTACGAGCAGTACTTC. The rearrangement links TRBV10-3 to TRBJ2-7; no clear D. V was pared by 11 bases and J by 0 bases, with 14 bases between. Germline V CDR1 and CDR2: ENHRY, SYGVKD. The CDR3 sequence is 13 residues long.

This clonotype came up many times. The rearrangement joins TRBV29-1 to TRBJ2-1; 14 nucleotides match TRBD2. The trim removed 7 bases at V and 9 bases at J, leaving 5 bases unmatched. Germline values: CDR1 SQVTM, CDR2 ANQGSEA. This CDR3 spans 13 amino acids. CDR3 sequence: CSAPGTSGSEQFF. The DNA of the CDR3 is TGCAGCGCCCCCGGGACTAGCGGGAGTGAGCAGTTCTTC.

There are many counts of this clonotype. This chain uses TRBV5-1 with TRBJ2-1, with TRBD1 matching over 7 bases. Germline trimming cut 2 bases from V and 7 bases from J; bases unmatched to any gene: 6. Germline V gene sequence: CDR1 SGHRS, CDR2 YFSETQ. There are 14 residues in the CDR3. The CDR3 is CASSLVTGRNEQFF. Here the CDR3 DNA reads TGCGCCAGCAGCTTAGTGACAGGGCGGAATGAGCAGTTCTTC.

The table lists this clonotype with many counts. The chain recombines TRBV6-1 with TRBJ1-5, with 7 positions matching TRBD1. This CDR3 is 14 amino acids long. Per the germline V gene, CDR1 is MNHNS and CDR2 is SASEGT. J was trimmed by 9 bases and V by 6 bases; bases with no gene match: 11. The CDR3 spells CASSLTGSSGPQHF. Written as DNA, the CDR3 is TGTGCCAGCAGCCTGACAGGGAGTAGTGGGCCCCAGCATTTT.

With regard to this clonotype: This may be a read error: a much more frequent sequence differs by one nucleotide. The chain has TRBV7-8 and TRBJ2-6; perhaps TRBD1 as D (6 bases). CDR1 and CDR2 from the germline V gene are SGHVS and FQNEAQ. The CDR3 extends over 15 amino acids. CDR3 in DNA: TGTGCCAGCAGCCCACAGGGCGCCGGGGTCAACGTCCTGACTTTC. It yields the protein CASSPQGAGVNVLTF.

This clonotype was found a few times. This chain joins TRBV6-2 or TRBV6-3 and TRBJ2-1, with D possibly matching TRBD2 (6 bases). The CDR3 spans 16 residues. CDR1 and CDR2 from the germline V gene are MNHEY and SVGEGT. The V gene lost 2 bases and the J gene lost 3 bases, with 14 bases spanning the gap. The CDR3 reads CASSYTRLVNYNEQFF. The CDR3 DNA follows: TGTGCCAGCAGTTACACCCGACTAGTCAACTACAATGAGCAGTTCTTC.